A single sample is the source of the 11 T cell receptor beta chains below, sequenced in a study of blood T cell repertoires in COVID-19. Here immunoSEQ multiplex PCR was the method, and the copy in TCRdb shows in-frame clones only, minus some. Here the sample spans some 150,000 clones, 65% to 85% being singletons. Material: peripheral blood. Receptors were obtained from a woman aged 55-70 years with acute or convalescent COVID-19.

This clone was picked up many times. The chain uses TRBV5-8 and TRBJ2-5; D is uncertain. In germline, CDR1 is SGHTS, CDR2 YDEGEE. V lost 4 bases to trimming and J lost 6 bases, with 10 bases between them. The CDR3 consists of 12 residues. Here the CDR3 reads CASSQSIQTQYF. The CDR3 nucleotides read TGTGCCAGCAGCCAAAGCATACAGACCCAGTACTTC.

The CDR3 DNA sequence: TGTGCCAGCAGTTACCGGCGGGGCCTCACCTTCTATGGCTACACCTTC. It codes for CASSYRRGLTFYGYTF. The chain joins TRBV6-5 to TRBJ1-2; the D gene is possibly TRBD1 (5 bases). Germline V CDR1 and CDR2: MNHEY, SVGAGI. The CDR3 length is 16 residues. Trimming shortened V by 2 bases and J by 4 bases, and 17 bases separated the two germline ends.

This clone has a handful of counts. The chain couples TRBV28 to TRBJ2-1, with TRBD2 identical over 10 bases. The germline V gene encodes CDR1 MDHEN and CDR2 SYDVKM. The V segment lost 8 bases and the J segment 2 bases; nucleotides outside the gene matches: 9. The CDR3 spans 16 residues. The CDR3 DNA reads as TGTGCCAGCGGGGGAACTAGCGGGACCCCCTACAATGAGCAGTTCTTC. Amino acid sequence: CASGGTSGTPYNEQFF. The entire variable domain, with the rest obtained from reference TRBV28 and TRBJ2-1, is as follows: DVKVTQSSRYLVKRTGEKVFLECVQDMDHENMFWYRQDPGLGLRLIYFSYDVKMKEKGDIPEGYSVSREKKERFSLILESASTNQTSMYLCASGGTSGTPYNEQFFGPGTRLTVL.

This clone was seen only once. The V and J genes are TRBV10-3 and TRBJ2-1; D is unclear. V lost 4 bases, J lost 6 bases, and 19 bases lay in between. The CDR3 contains 16 residues. Germline CDR1 is ENHRY and CDR2 is SYGVKD. In nucleotides, the CDR3 is TGTGCCATCAGTGTCGGTTTGGTAGCCACGACCAATGAGCAGTTCTTC. It codes for CAISVGLVATTNEQFF.

The J gene is TRBJ1-6, the V gene TRBV4-2; 7 nucleotides align to TRBD1. The CDR3 runs 16 residues. The ends lost 0 bases at V and 6 bases at J; junction bases unmatched: 5. Germline CDR1 and CDR2: LGHNA and YNFKEQ. The DNA of the CDR3 is TGTGCCAGCAGCCAAGATCGGACAGGAACTAATTCACCCCTCCACTTT. It translates to CASSQDRTGTNSPLHF.

The chain carries TRBV28 and TRBJ2-7; 9 bases align to TRBD2. The CDR3 runs 15 residues. Germline trimming cut 1 base from V and 7 bases from J; bases unmatched to any gene: 8. The germline gives CDR1 MDHEN, CDR2 SYDVKM. The CDR3 nucleotides are TGTGCCAGCAGTTTATTGGCGGGAGGGCCGGTAGAGCAGTACTTC. It encodes CASSLLAGGPVEQYF.

The chain couples TRBV4-3 to TRBJ2-7, with 9 bases lining up with TRBD2. The CDR3 contains 15 residues. CDR1 and CDR2 (germline): LGHNA, YSLEER. The V segment lost 1 base and the J segment 3 bases; nucleotides outside the gene matches: 4. The CDR3 region is CASSQGLAGSYEQYF. CDR3 DNA sequence: TGCGCCAGCAGCCAAGGTCTAGCGGGGAGCTACGAGCAGTACTTC.

This rearrangement joins TRBV19 to TRBJ2-3; possibly TRBD1 for D (5 bases). This CDR3 has 14 residues. Germline V gives CDR1 LNHDA, CDR2 SQIVND (reference sequence). The V gene lost 8 bases and the J gene lost 5 bases, with 17 bases spanning the gap. The CDR3 here is CASRSRGSLDTQYF. CDR3 DNA: TGTGCCAGTCGCTCTAGGGGCTCGCTAGATACGCAGTATTTT.

The rearrangement joins TRBV28 to TRBJ2-6; D gene uncertain. Per the germline V gene, CDR1 is MDHEN and CDR2 is SYDVKM. The CDR3 contains 14 residues. The V end lost 8 bases, the J end lost 1 base, and 9 bases lay between the germline ends. CDR3 nucleotides: TGTGCCAGCTTAACCCGGTCTGGGGCCAACGTCCTGACTTTC. Protein: CASLTRSGANVLTF.

V gene TRBV3-1 (or the pseudogene TRBV3-2) combines with J gene TRBJ2-3, with no clear D. The CDR3 runs to 20 residues. In germline, CDR1 is LGHDT, CDR2 YNNKEL (reference sequence). The ends were cut back, 3 bases at V and 2 bases at J, with 27 bases in the middle. CDR3 DNA: TGTGCCAGCAGCCAGTATTCCTACTGGGCTCGATATGCCCCCACAGATACGCAGTATTTT. Its protein product is CASSQYSYWARYAPTDTQYF.

The J gene is TRBJ1-3, the V gene TRBV19; D gene uncertain. Germline CDR1 is LNHDA and CDR2 is SQIVND (reference sequence). V lost 3 bases and J 4 bases, leaving 31 bases between the germline ends. This CDR3 is built from 21 residues. CDR3 DNA: TGTGCCAGTAGTATTCCCCCCGCAAGCCTCCCCTATATGCTTCCGGGAAACACCATATATTTT. It yields the protein CASSIPPASLPYMLPGNTIYF.